A single T cell receptor beta chain is shown here with its context. The data stem from a study of cytomegalovirus exposure and HLA in healthy donors. PCR amplification relied on 60 Vbeta primers (plus 13 Jbeta primers). Assay: immunoSEQ multiplex PCR; the TCRdb copy retains only in-frame clones and omits some. This table has roughly 150,000 clones, about 75% appearing once. V shed 4 bases and J 2 bases; nucleotides not matched to a gene: 4. Germline loops: CDR1 LGHNA, CDR2 YNFKEQ. The CDR3 is 15 residues long. The chain uses TRBV4-2 and TRBJ2-5; the match to TRBD2 covers 10 bases. Sequenced material: PBMCs. The receptor was derived from a man in his late teens or twenties in good health and CMV-seropositive. CDR3 residues: CASSPPTSGQETQYF. CDR3 nucleotide sequence: TGTGCCAGCAGCCCCCCGACTAGCGGGCAAGAGACCCAGTACTTC.